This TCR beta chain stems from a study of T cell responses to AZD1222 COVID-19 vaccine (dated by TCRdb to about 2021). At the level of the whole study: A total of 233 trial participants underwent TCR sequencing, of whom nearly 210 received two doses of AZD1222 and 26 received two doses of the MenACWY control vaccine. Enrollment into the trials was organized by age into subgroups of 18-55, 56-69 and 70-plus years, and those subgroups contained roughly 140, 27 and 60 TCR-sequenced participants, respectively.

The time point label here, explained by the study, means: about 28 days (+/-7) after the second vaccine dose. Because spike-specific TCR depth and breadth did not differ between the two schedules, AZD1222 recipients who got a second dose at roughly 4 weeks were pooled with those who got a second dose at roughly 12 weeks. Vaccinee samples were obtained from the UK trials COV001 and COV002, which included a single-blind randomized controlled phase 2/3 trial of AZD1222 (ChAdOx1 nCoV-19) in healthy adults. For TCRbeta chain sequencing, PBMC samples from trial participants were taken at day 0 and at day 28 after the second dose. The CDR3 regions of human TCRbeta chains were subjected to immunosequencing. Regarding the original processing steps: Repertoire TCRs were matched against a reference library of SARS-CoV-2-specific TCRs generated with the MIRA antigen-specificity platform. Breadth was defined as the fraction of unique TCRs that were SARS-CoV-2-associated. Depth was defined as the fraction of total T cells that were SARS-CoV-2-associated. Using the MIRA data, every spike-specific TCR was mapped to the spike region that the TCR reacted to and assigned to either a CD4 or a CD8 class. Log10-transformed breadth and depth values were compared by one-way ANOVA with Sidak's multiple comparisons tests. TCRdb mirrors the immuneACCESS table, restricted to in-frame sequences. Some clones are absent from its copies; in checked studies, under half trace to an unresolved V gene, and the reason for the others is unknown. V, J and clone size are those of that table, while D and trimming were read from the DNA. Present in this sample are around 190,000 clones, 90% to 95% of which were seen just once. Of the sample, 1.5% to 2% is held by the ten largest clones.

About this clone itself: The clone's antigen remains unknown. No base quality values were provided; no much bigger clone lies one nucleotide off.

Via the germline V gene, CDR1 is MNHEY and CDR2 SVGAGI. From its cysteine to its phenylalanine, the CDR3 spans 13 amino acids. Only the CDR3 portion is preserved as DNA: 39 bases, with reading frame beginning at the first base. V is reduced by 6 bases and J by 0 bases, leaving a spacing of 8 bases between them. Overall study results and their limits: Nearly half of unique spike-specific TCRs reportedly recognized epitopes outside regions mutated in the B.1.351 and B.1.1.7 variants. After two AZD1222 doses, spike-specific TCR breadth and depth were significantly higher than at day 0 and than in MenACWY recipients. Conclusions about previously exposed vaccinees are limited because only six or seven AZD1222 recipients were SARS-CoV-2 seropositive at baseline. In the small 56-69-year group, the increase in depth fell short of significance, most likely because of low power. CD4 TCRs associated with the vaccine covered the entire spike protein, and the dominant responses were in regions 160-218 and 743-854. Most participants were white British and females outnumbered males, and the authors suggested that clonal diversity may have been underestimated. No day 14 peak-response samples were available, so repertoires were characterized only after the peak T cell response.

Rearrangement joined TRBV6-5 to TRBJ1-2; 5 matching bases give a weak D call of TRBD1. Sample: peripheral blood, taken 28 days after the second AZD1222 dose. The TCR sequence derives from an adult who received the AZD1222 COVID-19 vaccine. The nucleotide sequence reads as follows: TGTGCCAGCAGGGCAGGGCCTAACTATGGCTACACCTTC. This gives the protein CASRAGPNYGYTF.